The source of this T cell receptor beta chain is a study of T cells after yellow fever vaccination. Making TCR cDNA involved 5'RACE template switching, which added UMIs and a universal primer site. TCRdb processed the 5' RACE reads anew with MiXCR; each CDR3 protein has one entry. The sample shows 68,000 or so distinct CDR3 sequences, about 7% of them seen only once. Trimming took 4 bases from V and 4 from J, leaving 21 bases between them. Germline values: CDR1 SGDLS, CDR2 YYNGEE. The CDR3 extends over 16 amino acids. This clonotype was counted many times. Its specificity is not known. Notes on the study in general: Only a minor proportion of clonotypes was detected across both CD4 and CD8 compartments. Detected again after the booster were most primary-vaccination clones, at 96% CD4 and around 91% CD8.

The genes are TRBV9 and TRBJ2-7, with a tentative D call TRBD2 (5 bases). This sequence originates from a man aged 25 to 40 who received the YFV17D yellow fever vaccine. The sequencing here drew on CD8+ T cells sorted from PBMCs, taken 15 days after the yellow fever booster vaccination. This CDR3 is CASSPSGGPLHYEQYF. CDR3 coding DNA: TGTGCCAGCAGCCCGAGTGGAGGACCCCTCCATTACGAGCAGTACTTC.